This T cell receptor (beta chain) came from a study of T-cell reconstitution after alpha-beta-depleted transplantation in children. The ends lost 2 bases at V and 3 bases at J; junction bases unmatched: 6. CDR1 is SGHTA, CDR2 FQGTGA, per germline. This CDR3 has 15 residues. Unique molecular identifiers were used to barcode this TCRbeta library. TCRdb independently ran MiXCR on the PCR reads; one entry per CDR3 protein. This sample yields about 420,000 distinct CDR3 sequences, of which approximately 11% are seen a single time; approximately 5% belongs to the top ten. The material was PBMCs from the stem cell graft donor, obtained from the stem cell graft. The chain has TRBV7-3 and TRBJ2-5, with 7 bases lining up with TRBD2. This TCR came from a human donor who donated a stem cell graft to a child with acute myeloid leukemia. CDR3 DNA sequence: TGTGCCAGCAGCTTACGGGGAGGGCCAGAAGAGACCCAGTACTTC. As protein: CASSLRGGPEETQYF.